The 6 T cell receptor beta chains below come from one sample, sequenced in a study of neurological immune-mediated disorders. Time point here: longitudinal time-point 3. Using its own MiXCR run on the 5' RACE reads, TCRdb lists one record per CDR3 protein. The table includes more than 50,000 distinct CDR3 sequences, 7% to 10% detected once. The sample consisted of PBMCs. The receptor set was obtained from a woman aged 40 to 50 in good health.

In the case of this clonotype: Since a much larger clone is just one base distant, this may be a read error. The J gene is TRBJ2-5, the V gene TRBV4-1; D is unresolved. CDR1 is MGHRA and CDR2 is YSYEKL in the germline V gene. The CDR3 runs to 13 residues. V lost 6 bases and J 2 bases, leaving 10 bases between the germline ends. The CDR3 DNA sequence: TGCGCCAGCAGACAACCTGGGCAAGAGACCCAGTACTTC. Protein product: CASRQPGQETQYF.

At least ten counts were recorded for this clonotype. V is TRBV4-3 and J is TRBJ1-6; D is ambiguous. V was shortened by 1 base and J by 8 bases, with 12 bases between the two germline ends. Germline lookup yields CDR1 LGHNA and CDR2 YSLEER. The length of the CDR3 is 15 residues. CDR3 nucleotides: TGCGCCAGCAGCCAAGGGGCGACGGAGGATTCACCCCTCCACTTT. It encodes CASSQGATEDSPLHF.

V is TRBV4-3 and J is TRBJ2-3; TRBD2 agrees at 8 bases. From germline, CDR1 is LGHNA and CDR2 YSLEER. CDR3 size: 14 residues. V lost 3 bases to trimming and J lost 6 bases; unmatched junction nucleotides: 5. CDR3 region: CASSHGGEGDTQYF. The DNA for the CDR3 is TGCGCCAGCAGCCACGGGGGGGAAGGTGATACGCAGTATTTT.

This clonotype was picked up many times. The gene calls are TRBV10-3 and TRBJ2-5, with 16 bases identical to TRBD2. The CDR3 loop spans 18 amino acids. The V and J ends lost 2 bases and 4 bases, in that order; junction bases with no gene match: 7. Germline CDR1 is ENHRY and CDR2 is SYGVKD. The CDR3 coding sequence is TGTGCCATCAGTGAGACCGGGACTAGCGGGAGGGTCACAGAGACCCAGTACTTC. It specifies CAISETGTSGRVTETQYF.

The CDR3 DNA is TGTGCCAGCAGGGGGACGGGACTATCTTTGGAGCAGTACTTC. Protein sequence: CASRGTGLSLEQYF. The gene calls are TRBV6-6 and TRBJ2-7; TRBD2 aligns across 7 bases. The J segment lost 7 bases and the V segment lost 6 bases, leaving 12 bases of the junction unmatched. The CDR3 loop spans 14 amino acids. Germline V lookup: CDR1 MNHNY, CDR2 SVGAGI (reference sequence).

This clonotype has at least ten counts. The rearrangement uses TRBV3-1 and TRBJ2-3; D gene ambiguous. V shed 1 base and J shed 7 bases, with 6 bases lying between them. In germline, CDR1 is LGHDT, CDR2 YNNKEL (reference sequence). The CDR3 spans 12 residues. The CDR3: CASSQGFYTQYF. The CDR3 coding sequence is TGTGCCAGCAGCCAAGGTTTCTATACGCAGTATTTT.